The 26 T cell receptor beta chains in this list originate from one sample, sequenced in a study of T cells in women clearing cervical HPV infection. The assay was immunoSEQ multiplex PCR, and TCRdb's table has in-frame clones only and misses some. Here the sample table reports 15,000 to 20,000 clones. Sequenced sample: blood buffy coat. These receptor sequences come from a woman aged 18 to 75 with a cervical HPV16 infection that either progressed to CIN3+ or cleared (not recorded which).

Of note for this clone: The DNA ends 3 residues before the CDR3 does, and the rest of the CDR3 is filled in from the germline J gene. The rearrangement joins TRBV20-1 to TRBJ2-7; 9 nucleotides agree with TRBD1. The V gene end was trimmed by 7 bases and the J gene end by 0 bases; junction bases not matched to a gene: 7. The germline V gene encodes CDR1 DFQATT and CDR2 SNEGSKA (reference sequence). The CDR3 totals 14 residues. CDR3 amino acids: CSVRTGESSYEQYF. Partial CDR3 DNA: TGCAGTGTTCGGACAGGGGAAAGCTCCTACGAG.

Notes on this clone: The read ends 3 residues before the CDR3 terminus; that terminus is restored from the germline J gene. V usage is TRBV5-5 and J usage is TRBJ1-2, with TRBD1 identical over 7 bases. CDR3 length equals 14 residues. V lost 0 bases to trimming and J lost 7 bases; unmatched junction nucleotides: 6. Germline V CDR1 and CDR2: SGHKS, YYEKEE (reference sequence). CDR3: CASSLGTTGAGYTF. CDR3 DNA, as far as it was read: TGTGCCAGCAGCTTGGGCACCACAGGGGCTGGC.

As to this clone: The CDR3 extends 3 residues past the end of the read, so its final part is completed from the germline J gene. The chain has TRBV6-1 and TRBJ1-2; a weak D match, TRBD1 (5 bases). Germline CDR1 is MNHNS and CDR2 is SASEGT. The length of the CDR3 is 16 residues. CDR3: CASSELSGGRTDTYTF. CDR3 bases read: TGTGCCAGCAGTGAACTAAGCGGGGGACGCACAGATACC.

Turning to this clone: The read halts 3 residues ahead of the CDR3 end, with the missing end drawn from the germline J gene. The V gene is TRBV5-1, the J gene TRBJ2-3, with D maybe TRBD1 (5 bases). CDR3 length: 15 amino acids. Germline CDR1 is SGHRS and CDR2 is YFSETQ. The CDR3: CASSQTGNDRETQYF. The part of the CDR3 DNA that was read is TGCGCCAGCAGCCAAACAGGTAACGACAGAGAGACG.

A word on this clone: Read sequence stops 3 residues before the CDR3 end, and the germline J gene provides the missing end. This chain joins TRBV2 and TRBJ1-4; a weak D match, TRBD1 (6 bases). The V gene's germline CDR1 is SNHLY and CDR2 FYNNEI. The CDR3 contains 18 residues. This CDR3 reads CASLYGGAVSSGANVLFF. CDR3 bases read: TGTGCCAGCCTATACGGGGGGGCGGTTTCCTCTGGGGCCAACGTA.

CDR3: CASSLATARNEKLFF. CDR3 DNA (partial): TGTGCCAGCAGCTTAGCCACAGCTCGTAATGAAAAA. The V gene is TRBV7-9, the J gene TRBJ1-4; D call uncertain. The read ends 3 residues early relative to the CDR3; the germline J gene fills the gap. The length of the CDR3 is 15 residues. Germline CDR1 SEHNR, CDR2 FQNEAQ (reference sequence). V lost 0 bases and J lost 4, with 9 bases in between.

To note about this clone: The CDR3 extends 3 residues past the end of the read, so its final part is completed from the germline J gene. The rearrangement uses TRBV19 and TRBJ1-2; tentative D call: TRBD1 (5 bases). Germline-derived CDR1 and CDR2 are LNHDA and SQIVND (reference sequence). The CDR3 is 12 residues long. Trimming removed 5 bases at V and 5 bases at J, with 9 bases between. CDR3 DNA (partial): TGTGCCAGTAGTGGGGGGAGATATGGC. Protein product: CASSGGRYG. The whole CDR3 is CASSGGRYGYTF. Filled out from reference TRBV19 and TRBJ1-2, the complete variable domain reads DGGITQSPKYLFRKEGQNVTLSCEQNLNHDAMYWYRQDPGQGLRLIYYSQIVNDFQKGDIAEGYSVSREKKESFPLTVTSAQKNPTAFYLCASSGGRYGYTFGSGTRLTVV.

Remarks on this clone: The missing CDR3 end, 3 residues past where the read stops, is filled in from the germline J gene. This rearrangement joins TRBV7-6 to TRBJ1-2; D is ambiguous. Germline V CDR1 and CDR2: SGHVS, FNYEAQ. The CDR3 contains 14 residues. The CDR3 loop is CASSSSPLHPEYTF. The DNA read from the CDR3 is TGTGCCAGCAGCTCTAGCCCCCTGCATCCGGAA.

To note about this clone: From the germline J gene comes the end of the CDR3, since the read stops 3 residues before it. This sequence joins TRBV20-1 and TRBJ1-2, with D possibly being TRBD1 (5 bases). Trimming cost V 1 base and J 7 bases, with 10 bases left between them. This CDR3 contains 12 residues. CDR1 is DFQATT and CDR2 is SNEGSKA in the germline V gene (reference sequence). This chain's CDR3 is CSARVGASGYTF. CDR3 DNA (partial): TGCAGTGCTAGAGTTGGGGCTTCTGGC.

In the case of this clone: The read comes to an end 3 residues before the CDR3 does, leaving the germline J gene to fill in the end. V usage is TRBV20-1 and J usage is TRBJ2-4; 8 bases agree with TRBD1. Germline V gives CDR1 DFQATT, CDR2 SNEGSKA (reference sequence). With V trimmed by 0 bases and J by 6 bases, 16 bases remained unmatched. The CDR3 extends over 18 amino acids. The covered CDR3 bases are TGCAGTGCTAGAGATCTCATACCCATCATCGGACAGGGAAACATT. Translating it yields CSARDLIPIIGQGNI. The entire CDR3 protein is CSARDLIPIIGQGNIQYF.

Concerning this clone: The sequenced fragment ends 3 residues before the CDR3 boundary, so the rest is inferred from the germline J gene. The chain employs TRBV2 and TRBJ1-3; unclear D gene. CDR1 and CDR2 (germline): SNHLY, FYNNEI. The CDR3 has 11 residues. Incomplete CDR3 DNA: TGTGCCAGCAGTGAAGAAATAAGG. Its translation is CASSEEIR. The complete CDR3 protein is CASSEEIRIYF. Together with reference TRBV2 and TRBJ1-3, the CDR3 gives the full variable domain: EPEVTQTPSHQVTQMGQEVILRCVPISNHLYFYWYRQILGQKVEFLVSFYNNEISEKSEIFDDQFSVERPDGSNFTLKIRSTKLEDSAMYFCASSEEIRIYFGEGSWLTVV.

As regards this clone: The read ends 3 residues shy of where the CDR3 ends; the end is completed using the germline J gene. This sequence joins TRBV19 and TRBJ1-2; maybe TRBD1 (6 bases). The V gene's germline CDR1 is LNHDA and CDR2 SQIVND (reference sequence). There are 16 residues in the CDR3. The CDR3 here is CASTRLAGGHIDDYTF. CDR3 bases read: TGTGCCAGTACCCGACTAGCGGGGGGGCATATCGATGAC. The whole variable domain, filled in from reference TRBV19 and TRBJ1-2, reads DGGITQSPKYLFRKEGQNVTLSCEQNLNHDAMYWYRQDPGQGLRLIYYSQIVNDFQKGDIAEGYSVSREKKESFPLTVTSAQKNPTAFYLCASTRLAGGHIDDYTFGSGTRLTVV.

A note on this clone: The observed sequence ends 3 residues before the CDR3 terminus, with the missing tail filled in from the germline J gene. The chain has TRBV12-3 or TRBV12-4 and TRBJ1-6, with 11 bases aligning to TRBD1. Trimming at V came to 6 bases and at J to 8 bases, leaving 6 bases not matched to a gene. This CDR3 contains 15 residues. CDR3 DNA, as far as it was read: TGTGCCAGCAGCTTGAGGACAGGGGGCTATTCACCC. It is translated as CASSLRTGGYSP. From start to end, the CDR3 is CASSLRTGGYSPLHF.

Regarding this clone: Read sequence stops 3 residues before the CDR3 end, and the germline J gene provides the missing end. The chain is built from TRBV5-1 and TRBJ2-7; TRBD1 aligns across 9 bases. Germline CDR1 and CDR2: SGHRS and YFSETQ. There are 15 residues in the CDR3. Trimming took 0 bases from V and 2 from J; bases not matched to a gene: 3. CDR3 residues: CASSLGGTGPYEQYF. CDR3 DNA (partial): TGCGCCAGCAGCTTGGGGGGGACAGGGCCCTACGAG.

Comment on this clone: The CDR3 end falls 3 residues outside the read, so it is completed with the germline J gene. The chain employs TRBV30 and TRBJ2-4, with 7 bases that match TRBD2. Per germline, CDR1 GTSNPN and CDR2 SVGIG (reference sequence). This CDR3 has 14 residues. The CDR3 protein is CAWSSGGTNYGQYF. Incomplete CDR3 DNA: TGTGCCTGGAGTAGTGGAGGGACTAACTATGGT.

This clone is labeled medium-sized based on frequency. The CDR3 end is not reached by the read, which stops 3 residues before it; the germline J gene fills it in. This chain joins TRBV14 and TRBJ2-2, with D perhaps matching TRBD1 (6 bases). CDR3 length equals 14 residues. The germline V gene has CDR1 SGHDN and CDR2 FVKESK. The V end lost 8 bases, the J end lost 1 base, and 11 bases lay between the germline ends. CDR3 loop: CASRRTVNTGELFF. The covered CDR3 bases are TGTGCCAGCCGACGGACAGTGAACACCGGGGAG.

Points on this clone: The sequence runs out 3 residues before the end of the CDR3; the remainder is reconstructed from the germline J gene. The V call is TRBV11-2, the J call TRBJ1-2; TRBD1 matches 7 bases. J was trimmed by 4 bases and V by 4 bases; bases with no gene match: 6. This CDR3 spans 14 amino acids. Germline CDR1 and CDR2: SGHAT and FQNNGV. The covered CDR3 bases are TGTGCCAGCAGCTCTTGGGGGGACAGCTATGGC. Translating gives CASSSWGDSYG. The full CDR3 protein reads CASSSWGDSYGYTF.

On this clone: The CDR3 is cut off 3 residues early in the read; its end comes from the germline J gene. The gene calls are TRBV5-1 and TRBJ2-3; 8 bases line up with TRBD2. The V gene's germline CDR1 is SGHRS and CDR2 YFSETQ. The length of the CDR3 is 15 residues. Incomplete CDR3 DNA: TGCGCCAGCAGCTTGGCCGGGGGGGCCGTCGAGACG. Translating gives CASSLAGGAVET. The entire CDR3 protein is CASSLAGGAVETQYF.

Of note for this clone: With the read ending 3 residues before the CDR3 end, the germline J gene is used to fill in that end. V and J are TRBV4-1 and TRBJ2-7; D possibly corresponds to TRBD1 (6 bases). The CDR3 loop spans 15 amino acids. Germline CDR1 and CDR2: MGHRA and YSYEKL. V lost 0 bases to trimming and J lost 0 bases, with 9 bases between them. CDR3 sequence: CASSQESGASYEQYF. The covered CDR3 bases are TGCGCCAGCAGCCAAGAATCAGGGGCCTCCTACGAG.

CDR3 in amino acids: CSASPAPGQGRTDTQYF. The sequenced part of the CDR3 DNA is TGCAGTGCGTCTCCCGCACCGGGACAGGGACGCACAGATACG. The chain joins TRBV20-1 to TRBJ2-3, with 9 bases that match TRBD1. The read falls 3 residues short of the CDR3 end, and the missing part is taken from the germline J gene. CDR3 length: 17 amino acids. Germline V CDR1 and CDR2: DFQATT, SNEGSKA (reference sequence). The trim removed 6 bases at V and 1 base at J, leaving 14 bases unmatched.

Regarding this clone: The read is 3 residues too short to cover the CDR3 end, so that end is filled in from the germline J gene. The chain carries TRBV11-2 and TRBJ2-7; D may be TRBD1 (6 bases). The CDR3 sequence is 12 residues long. Trimming pared 5 bases from V and 3 bases from J, leaving 8 bases between. The germline CDR1 and CDR2 sequences are SGHAT and FQNNGV. The CDR3 spells CASSPQGYEQYF. The part of the CDR3 DNA that was read is TGTGCCAGCAGCCCACAGGGCTACGAG.

About this clone itself: The CDR3 extends 3 residues past the end of the read, so its final part is completed from the germline J gene. Other DNA sequences in the same sample also yield this CDR3. This rearrangement joins TRBV19 to TRBJ1-3; possibly TRBD1 for D (5 bases). There are 15 residues in the CDR3. Trimming removed 3 bases from V and 2 bases from J, with 11 bases in between. From germline, CDR1 is LNHDA and CDR2 SQIVND (reference sequence). CDR3 residues: CASSMEQGAGNTIYF. The sequenced CDR3 bases are TGTGCCAGTAGTATGGAGCAGGGTGCTGGAAACACC.

As to this clone: Coverage ceases 3 residues before the CDR3 finishes, and the germline J gene fills in the end. The V call is TRBV7-8, the J call TRBJ2-1; D is ambiguous. Germline loops: CDR1 SGHVS, CDR2 FQNEAQ. This CDR3 is built from 14 residues. Between the trimmed V and J ends, which lost 4 bases and 3 bases, there was a span of 10 bases. The CDR3 here is CASSSPTVYNEQFF. The covered CDR3 bases are TGTGCCAGCAGCTCCCCGACTGTCTACAATGAG.

This chain's CDR3 is CASSLGQGATTEAFF. The CDR3 bases that were read are TGTGCCAGCAGCTTAGGTCAGGGGGCGACGACTGAA. The genes are TRBV7-8 and TRBJ1-1, with 8 bases fitting TRBD1. With the read ending 3 residues before the CDR3 end, the germline J gene is used to fill in that end. J gave up 5 bases and V 1 base, and 6 bases lay outside the gene matches. The CDR3 length is 15 residues. In germline, CDR1 is SGHVS, CDR2 FQNEAQ.

Regarding this clone: The DNA ends 3 residues before the CDR3 does, and the rest of the CDR3 is filled in from the germline J gene. The chain recombines TRBV28 with TRBJ2-2; 7 nucleotides match TRBD2. Per the germline V gene, CDR1 is MDHEN and CDR2 is SYDVKM. This CDR3 is built from 15 residues. The covered CDR3 bases are TGTGCCAGCAGCATTCCGGGGGGAACTAATGAAAAG. Translated: CASSIPGGTNEK. The CDR3 in its entirety is CASSIPGGTNEKLFF.

A remark on this clone: A junction end diverges from the germline sequence, so it may reflect a read error. The read finishes 3 residues shy of the CDR3 end, and the germline J gene is used to complete it. The V call is TRBV5-1, the J call TRBJ2-5, with 9 bases lining up with TRBD1. The germline CDR1 and CDR2 sequences are SGHRS and YFSETQ. This CDR3 has 14 amino acids. CDR3 sequence reads: CASSSGQGQGTQYF. The sequenced part of the CDR3 DNA is TGCGCCAGCAGCTCGGGACAGGGCCAAGGGACC.